A selection of T cell receptor beta chains follows, all from one sample in a study of blood T cell repertoires in COVID-19. The assay was immunoSEQ multiplex PCR, and TCRdb's table has in-frame clones only and misses some. The sample yields roughly 250,000 clones, around 80% seen once. Sequencing was performed on peripheral blood. Receptors originate from a woman older than 75 with acute or convalescent COVID-19. The conserved cysteine and the conserved F or W are not part of the CDR3 here.

v_call,j_call,cdr3_length,cdr3_aa
TRBV24-1,TRBJ2-3,12,ARPLGQGADTQY
TRBV29-1,TRBJ2-5,9,SVLVEETQY
TRBV6-6,TRBJ2-4,14,ASSYSIGVAKNIQY
TRBV5-4,TRBJ2-7,13,ASSRRDRGLYEQY
TRBV6-5,TRBJ2-5,11,ASMIWALGTQY
TRBV18,TRBJ2-3,12,ASSPSGGSDTQY
TRBV5-5,TRBJ2-5,13,ASRRSEINQETQY
TRBV28,TRBJ2-1,14,ASRLSGRRSYNEQF
TRBV27,TRBJ2-5,17,ANPSPPSWGQMYQETQY
TRBV3-1/TRBV3-2,TRBJ1-1,16,ASSQNRGSGVADTEAF
TRBV6-1,TRBJ2-7,12,ASSESGSFYEQY
TRBV10-3,TRBJ2-7,13,AISESGRFSYEQY
TRBV6-6,TRBJ1-2,11,ASSYERGYGYT
TRBV7-2,TRBJ1-1,12,ASSIRGRGTEAF
TRBV5-1,TRBJ2-1,15,ASSSSSGTRIHNEQF
TRBV6-2/TRBV6-3,TRBJ1-1,13,ASTPLRTGLTEAF
TRBV28,TRBJ1-4,13,ASSLLSISDEKLF
TRBV19,TRBJ1-5,14,ASSPTKGREHNPQH
TRBV5-6,TRBJ2-5,11,ASSPEGAETQY
TRBV28,TRBJ2-7,12,ASSVGRQGYEQY
TRBV6-5,TRBJ1-2,11,ASSSGVGYGYT
TRBV5-8,TRBJ2-3,13,ASSPLAGVTDTQY
TRBV7-2,TRBJ2-7,14,ASSLGGRGGTYEQY
TRBV7-6,TRBJ2-3,14,ASSLGLAGAADTQY
TRBV9,TRBJ1-3,12,ASSPGQGRNTIY
TRBV5-1,TRBJ2-7,14,ASSGFRDSGSYEQY
TRBV5-6,TRBJ1-2,10,ASKNRVYGYT
TRBV19,TRBJ1-1,13,ASKIGREMNTEAF
TRBV19,TRBJ1-2,9,ASSMGHGYT
TRBV7-3,TRBJ2-5,16,ASSLCLAGPSEKETQY
TRBV15,TRBJ1-2,13,ATSRARQGLYGYT
TRBV5-1,TRBJ2-3,13,ASSFLRTDTDTQY
TRBV6-2/TRBV6-3,TRBJ2-1,13,ASSYASGGYNEQF
TRBV7-9,TRBJ2-5,14,ASSLNGGSNQETQY
TRBV28,TRBJ2-3,12,ASSFLAGTDTQY
TRBV29-1,TRBJ2-1,12,SVEASGGYNEQF
TRBV6-1,TRBJ2-7,15,ASSGGTDFLGEYEQY
TRBV30,TRBJ2-7,12,AWRVHGSGSEQY
TRBV5-4,TRBJ2-1,14,ASSLELVHQNNEQF
TRBV5-1,TRBJ2-7,12,ASSQRTSGSEQY
TRBV3-1/TRBV3-2,TRBJ1-1,12,ASSQDLAAAEAF
TRBV7-2,TRBJ2-7,12,ASSSGQGAYEQY
TRBV5-5,TRBJ1-5,13,ASSLQTGGNQPQH
TRBV7-2,TRBJ2-5,12,ASSLVAGGETQY
TRBV25-1,TRBJ1-1,13,ASSPLGQVGTEAF